What follows describes a single TCR beta chain. Its recognized antigen is unknown. No quality values exist for individual bases; no much larger clone is one base distant. The entry originates in a study of CD8 T cells in Susac syndrome (dated by TCRdb to about 2019). Turning to the overall study: Repertoire sequencing was used to test whether CD8+ T cell activation and differentiation in Susac syndrome was antigen driven.

Peripheral blood CD8+ and CD4+ T cells from healthy donors, Susac syndrome patients and multiple sclerosis patients were profiled using high-throughput TCR beta sequencing. Healthy donors were age- and sex-matched controls. Bulk CD8+ and CD4+ T cells were purified by magnetic negative isolation, while CD8+ TEMRA cells were enriched using FACS. Blood was drawn into EDTA tubes, processed within 24 hours, and PBMCs were isolated by density gradient centrifugation. PBMCs intended for TCR sequencing were cryopreserved in liquid nitrogen and thawed later in a water bath at 37 degrees C. The sorted or isolated CD4+, CD8+ and CD8+ TEMRA cells had a purity of 90% or higher. RNA was extracted with the RNeasy kit and roughly 0.45 to 1 ug was reverse transcribed using random hexamers. The immunoSEQ multiplex PCR assay, which covers 54 Vbeta and 13 Jbeta segments, was used to amplify TCR beta CDR3 regions. To correct PCR amplification bias, a synthetic template baseline was used for both primer optimization and computational correction. In the authors' own workflow: Reads were assigned to V, D and J genes according to IMGT and analyzed in immunoSEQ Analyzer, with only productive sequences retained. Clonality was calculated as one minus the Shannon entropy normalized by log2 of the number of productive unique sequences. For each patient and control, public and private clones were evaluated among the 100 most prevalent clones. Clones were defined as Susac-specific when absent from the healthy and MS cohorts, from about a thousand published viral clones and from other ImmuneACCESS disease sequences. TCRdb reran the public reads through fastp at Q25 and MiXCR, keeping productive beta chains. All rows with the same CDR3 protein become a single entry with the most common DNA and genes. The V and J calls come from TCRdb's annotation, not from the publication. The sample profile shows under 200,000 distinct CDR3 sequences; about 93% of them were found once. The top ten constitute over 0.12% of the sample.

The CDR3 sequence holds 14 residues, the cysteine and phenylalanine included. CDR3 DNA only is kept here, 42 bases in frame from base 1. The CDR1 and CDR2 encoded by the germline V gene are SNHLY and FYNNEI. The trim is 3 bases for V and 0 bases for J, with a gap of 9 bases between the germline ends. The paper's findings and limits, for the study overall: The TCR sequencing and HLA analysis was acknowledged to have included a relatively small number of individuals.

What was sequenced was CD4+ T cells from PBMCs. The rearrangement combines TRBV2 with TRBJ2-7, with no confidently assigned D gene. This TCR was recovered from a human donor in good health. The base sequence is TGTGCCAGCAGTGACCCTCCACCCTCCTACGAGCAGTACTTC. It translates as CASSDPPPSYEQYF.